This entry is about one T cell receptor beta chain. What it binds is not known. This sample stems from a study of cytomegalovirus exposure and HLA in healthy donors. Whole-study findings and limits: A later analysis reportedly found fewer N-insertions in an Asian-associated ancestry cluster than the approximately 700-donor mean.

With 3 bases clipped from V and 0 bases from J, the junction kept 6 bases outside the gene matches. This CDR3 is 18 amino acids long. Germline CDR1 SGHTA, CDR2 FQGNSA. Amplification used 60 Vbeta primers and 13 Jbeta primers. Sequencing was performed with immunoSEQ multiplex PCR; in TCRdb, only in-frame clones are kept and a portion is missing. The sample yields about 130,000 clones, around 72% seen once. Sequences were obtained from PBMCs. This clonotype originated in a man in his late teens or twenties in good health and CMV-seropositive. The V call is TRBV7-2, the J call TRBJ2-7; 15 bases are shared with TRBD2. DNA of the CDR3: TGTGCCAGCAGCTTGAAGGGACTAGCGGGGGGCTTCTCCTACGAGCAGTACTTC. It translates to CASSLKGLAGGFSYEQYF.